This T cell receptor (beta chain) appears in the sequencing data of a study of CD8 T cells in Susac syndrome. RNA was extracted with the RNeasy kit, and a quantity of about 0.45 to 1 ug was reverse transcribed using random hexamers. Each CDR3 protein gets one entry after TCRdb re-called the immunoSEQ multiplex PCR reads with MiXCR. The sample contains 400,000 or so distinct CDR3 sequences, around 85% of which appear only once. The CDR3 is 14 residues long. Looked up from germline, CDR1 is DFQATT and CDR2 is SNEGSKA (reference sequence). V dropped 7 bases and J dropped 5 bases, with 18 bases sitting between them.

The material sequenced was CD8+ T cells from PBMCs. The clonotype was recovered from a human donor with multiple sclerosis. This rearrangement joins TRBV20-1 to TRBJ2-1, with D possibly being TRBD1 (6 bases). CDR3 bases: TGCAGTGGGTCTTCCGGGACACTCCACAATGAGCAGTTCTTC. As protein: CSGSSGTLHNEQFF.